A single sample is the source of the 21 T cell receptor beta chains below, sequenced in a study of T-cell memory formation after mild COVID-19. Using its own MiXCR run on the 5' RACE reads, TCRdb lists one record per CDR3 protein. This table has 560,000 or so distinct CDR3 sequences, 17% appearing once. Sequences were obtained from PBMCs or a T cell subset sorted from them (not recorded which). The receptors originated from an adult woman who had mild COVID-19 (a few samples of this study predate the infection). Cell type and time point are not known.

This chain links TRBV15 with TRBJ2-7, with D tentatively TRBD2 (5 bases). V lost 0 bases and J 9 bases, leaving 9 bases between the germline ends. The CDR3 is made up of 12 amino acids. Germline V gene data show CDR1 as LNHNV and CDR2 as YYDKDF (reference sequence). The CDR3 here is CATSRDWTGQYF. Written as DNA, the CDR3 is TGTGCCACCAGCAGAGATTGGACTGGGCAGTACTTC.

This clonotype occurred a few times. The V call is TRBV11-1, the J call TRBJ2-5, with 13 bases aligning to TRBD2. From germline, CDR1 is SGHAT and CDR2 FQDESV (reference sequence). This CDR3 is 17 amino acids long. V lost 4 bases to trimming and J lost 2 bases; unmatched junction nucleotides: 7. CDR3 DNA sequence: TGTGCCAGCAGCTCCGGACTAGCGGGGGTCGAACAAGAGACCCAGTACTTC. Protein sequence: CASSSGLAGVEQETQYF.

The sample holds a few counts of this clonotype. CDR3 coding DNA: TGTGCCACCAGTGGTCAACTAGCGGGAGGGGTATACAATGAGCAGTTCTTC. Its translation is CATSGQLAGGVYNEQFF. V gene TRBV24-1 combines with J gene TRBJ2-1, with 13 bases fitting TRBD2. Trimming cost V 5 bases and J 4 bases; bases outside gene matches: 7. CDR3 size: 17 residues. The germline V gene encodes CDR1 KGHDR and CDR2 SFDVKD.

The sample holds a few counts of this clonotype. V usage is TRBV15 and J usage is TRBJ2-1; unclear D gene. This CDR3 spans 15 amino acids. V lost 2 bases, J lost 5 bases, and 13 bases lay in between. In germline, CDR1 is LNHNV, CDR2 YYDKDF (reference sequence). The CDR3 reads CATSRPMRANNEQFF. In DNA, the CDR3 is TGTGCCACCAGCAGACCCATGCGAGCCAACAATGAGCAGTTCTTC.

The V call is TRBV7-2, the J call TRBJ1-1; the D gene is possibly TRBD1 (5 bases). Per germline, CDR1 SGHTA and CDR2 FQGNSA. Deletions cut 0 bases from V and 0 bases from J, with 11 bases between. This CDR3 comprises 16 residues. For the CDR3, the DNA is TGTGCCAGCAGCTTAGCCCTTGGGACCATGAACACTGAAGCTTTCTTT. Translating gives CASSLALGTMNTEAFF.

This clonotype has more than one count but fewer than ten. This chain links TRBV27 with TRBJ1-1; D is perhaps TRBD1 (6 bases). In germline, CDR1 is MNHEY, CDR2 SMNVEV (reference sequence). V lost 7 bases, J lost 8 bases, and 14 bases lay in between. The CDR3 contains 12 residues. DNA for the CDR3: TGTGCCAGCAAGACCGGGGACATCGAAGCTTTCTTT. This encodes CASKTGDIEAFF.

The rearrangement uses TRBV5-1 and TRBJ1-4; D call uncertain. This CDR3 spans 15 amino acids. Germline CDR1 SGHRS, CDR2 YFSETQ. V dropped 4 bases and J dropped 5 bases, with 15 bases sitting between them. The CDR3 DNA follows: TGCGCCAGCAGCGATAGACGGGCGGCGAATGAAAAACTGTTTTTT. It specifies CASSDRRAANEKLFF.

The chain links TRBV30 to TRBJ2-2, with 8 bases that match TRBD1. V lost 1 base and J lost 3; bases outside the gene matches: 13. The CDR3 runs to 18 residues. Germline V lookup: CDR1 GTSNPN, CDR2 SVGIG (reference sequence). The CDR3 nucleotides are TGTGCCTGGAGTGGGGCCCCACACCAGGGGGCTGACACCGGGGAGCTGTTTTTT. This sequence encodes CAWSGAPHQGADTGELFF. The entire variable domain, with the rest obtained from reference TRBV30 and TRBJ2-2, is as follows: SQTIHQWPATLVQPVGSPLSLECTVEGTSNPNLYWYRQAAGRGLQLLFYSVGIGQISSEVPQNLSASRPQDRQFILSSKKLLLSDSGFYLCAWSGAPHQGADTGELFFGEGSRLTVL.

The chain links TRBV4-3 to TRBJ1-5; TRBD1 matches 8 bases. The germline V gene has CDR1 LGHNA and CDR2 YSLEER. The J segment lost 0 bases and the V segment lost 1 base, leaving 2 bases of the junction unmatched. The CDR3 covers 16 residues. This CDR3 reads CASSQATGDSNQPQHF. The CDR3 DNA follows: TGCGCCAGCAGCCAAGCGACAGGGGATAGCAATCAGCCCCAGCATTTT.

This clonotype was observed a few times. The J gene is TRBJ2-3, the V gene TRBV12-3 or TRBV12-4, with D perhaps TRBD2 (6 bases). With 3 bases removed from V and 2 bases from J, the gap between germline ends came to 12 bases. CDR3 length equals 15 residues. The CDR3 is CASSFIAAITDTQYF. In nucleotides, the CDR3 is TGTGCCAGCAGTTTCATAGCGGCCATCACAGATACGCAGTATTTT.

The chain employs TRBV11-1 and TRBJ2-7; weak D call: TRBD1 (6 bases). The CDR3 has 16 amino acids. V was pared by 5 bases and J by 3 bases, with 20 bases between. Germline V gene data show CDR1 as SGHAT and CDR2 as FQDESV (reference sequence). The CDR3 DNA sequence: TGTGCCAGCAGCGCGAGTAGTGGGACAATCGGCTACGAGCAGTACTTC. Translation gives CASSASSGTIGYEQYF.

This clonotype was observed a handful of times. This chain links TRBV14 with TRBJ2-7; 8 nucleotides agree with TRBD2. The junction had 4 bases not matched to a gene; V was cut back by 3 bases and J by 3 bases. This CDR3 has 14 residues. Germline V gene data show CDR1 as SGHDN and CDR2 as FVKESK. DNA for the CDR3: TGTGCCAGCAGCCACCGGGGGGGAATCTACGAGCAGTACTTC. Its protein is CASSHRGGIYEQYF.

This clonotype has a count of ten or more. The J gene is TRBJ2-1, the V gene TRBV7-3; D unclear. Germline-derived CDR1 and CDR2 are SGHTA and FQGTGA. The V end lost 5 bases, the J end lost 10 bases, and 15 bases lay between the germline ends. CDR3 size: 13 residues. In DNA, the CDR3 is TGTGCCAGCAGCCGAGACGGGTACGGGGAGCAGTTCTTC. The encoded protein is CASSRDGYGEQFF.

The chain's CDR3 is CASSPQQGTSQPQHF. CDR3 DNA: TGCGCCAGCAGCCCACAACAGGGAACTAGTCAGCCCCAGCATTTT. The chain links TRBV4-1 to TRBJ1-5; possibly TRBD1 for D (6 bases). V lost 4 bases to trimming and J lost 6 bases, with 16 bases between them. This CDR3 spans 15 amino acids. Germline-derived CDR1 and CDR2 are MGHRA and YSYEKL.

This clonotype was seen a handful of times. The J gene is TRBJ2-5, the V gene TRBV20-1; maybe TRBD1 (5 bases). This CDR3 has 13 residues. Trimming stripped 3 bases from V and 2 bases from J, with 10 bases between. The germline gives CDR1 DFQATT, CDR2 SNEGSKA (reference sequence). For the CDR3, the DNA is TGCAGTGCTAGCCTGGGGCCTCAAGAGACCCAGTACTTC. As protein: CSASLGPQETQYF.

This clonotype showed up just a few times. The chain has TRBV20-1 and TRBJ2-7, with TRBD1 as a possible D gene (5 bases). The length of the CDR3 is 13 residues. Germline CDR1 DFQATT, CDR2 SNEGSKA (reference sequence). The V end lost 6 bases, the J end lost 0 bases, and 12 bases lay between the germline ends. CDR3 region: CSARQPSSYEQYF. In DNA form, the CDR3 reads TGCAGTGCGCGACAGCCGAGCTCCTACGAGCAGTACTTC.

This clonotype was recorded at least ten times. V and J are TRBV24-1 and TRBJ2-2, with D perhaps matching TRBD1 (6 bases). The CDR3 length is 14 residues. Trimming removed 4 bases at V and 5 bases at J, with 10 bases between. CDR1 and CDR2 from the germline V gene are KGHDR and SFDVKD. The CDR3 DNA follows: TGTGCCACCAGTGACCTCAGGGGTACCGGGGAGCTGTTTTTT. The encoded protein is CATSDLRGTGELFF.

The CDR3 nucleotides read TGTGCCAGCAGCTGGTTCGGGGCCTACGAGCAGTACTTC. Translating gives CASSWFGAYEQYF. The V call is TRBV7-2, the J call TRBJ2-7, with D possibly TRBD2 on 5 matching bases. CDR1 is SGHTA and CDR2 is FQGNSA in the germline V gene. The CDR3 runs 13 residues. V was cut by 4 bases and J by 2 bases, with 9 bases left in between. Variable domain in full (rest from reference TRBV7-2 and TRBJ2-7): GAGVSQSPSNKVTEKGKDVELRCDPISGHTALYWYRQSLGQGLEFLIYFQGNSAPDKSGLPSDRFSAERTGGSVSTLTIQRTQQEDSAVYLCASSWFGAYEQYFGPGTRLTVT.

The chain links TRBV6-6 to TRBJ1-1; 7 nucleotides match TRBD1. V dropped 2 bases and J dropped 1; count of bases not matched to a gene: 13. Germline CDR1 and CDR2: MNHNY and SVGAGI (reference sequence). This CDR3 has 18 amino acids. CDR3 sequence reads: CASSYLRQGVRPNTEAFF. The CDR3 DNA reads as TGTGCCAGCAGTTACCTCCGACAGGGTGTGCGGCCGAACACTGAAGCTTTCTTT.

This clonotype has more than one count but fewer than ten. The CDR3 DNA reads TGTGCCAGTAGTATAGTGTTCGGGATCCACAATGAGCAGTTCTTC. This sequence encodes CASSIVFGIHNEQFF. The chain recombines TRBV19 with TRBJ2-1; D is possibly TRBD2 (5 bases). The CDR3 runs to 15 residues. Germline lookup yields CDR1 LNHDA and CDR2 SQIVND (reference sequence). The V and J ends lost 1 base and 5 bases respectively, with 12 bases between them.

CDR3 sequence reads: CASHEVGNTEAFF. The DNA for the CDR3 is TGTGCCAGTCACGAGGTCGGGAACACTGAAGCTTTCTTT. This chain uses TRBV6-6 with TRBJ1-1; D unclear. CDR3 length equals 13 residues. Per germline, CDR1 MNHNY and CDR2 SVGAGI (reference sequence). V was clipped by 9 bases and J by 1 base, with 12 bases between them.